This entry concerns a single TCR beta chain. Using immunoSEQ multiplex PCR, the repertoire was profiled, and TCRdb retains in-frame clones only, with some absent. The repertoire holds fewer than 350,000 clones, with about 83% as singletons. This specimen belongs to a study of blood T cell repertoires in COVID-19. Trimming removed 0 bases from V and 0 bases from J; junction bases left unmatched: 3. Germline V lookup: CDR1 SNHLY, CDR2 FYNNEI. There are 17 residues in the CDR3. The TCR comes from a woman aged 40 to 50 who had recovered from COVID-19. Sample: PBMCs or T cells enriched from blood (not recorded which). V gene TRBV2 combines with J gene TRBJ1-4; 8 nucleotides agree with TRBD1. This CDR3 reads CASSEAAGGTTNEKLFF. DNA for the CDR3: TGTGCCAGCAGTGAAGCTGCAGGGGGCACAACTAATGAAAAACTGTTTTTT. The full variable domain, in which reference TRBV2 and TRBJ1-4 provide the parts outside the CDR3, is EPEVTQTPSHQVTQMGQEVILRCVPISNHLYFYWYRQILGQKVEFLVSFYNNEISEKSEIFDDQFSVERPDGSNFTLKIRSTKLEDSAMYFCASSEAAGGTTNEKLFFGSGTQLSVL.